This T cell receptor beta chain was profiled in a study of blood T cell repertoires in COVID-19. Turning to the study itself: The samples span acute and convalescent COVID-19 from the United States, Italy and Spain. T cells, B-cell-depleted T cells, or PBMCs provided the cDNA or gDNA that served as material.

As handled by the study authors: Counts of nucleated cells, estimated from reference gene primer amplification, were obtained. Using immunoSEQ multiplex PCR, the repertoire was profiled, and TCRdb retains in-frame clones only, with some absent. The DNA was the basis for D and trimming; V, J and clone size are from that table. The table lists approximately 150,000 clones, roughly four fifths of them singletons, with roughly 2% in the top ten. The CDR3 contains 13 residues. Trimming removed 4 bases from V and 5 bases from J, with 9 bases in between. The germline gives CDR1 WSHSY, CDR2 SAAADI. The source material was peripheral blood. This clonotype originated in an elderly woman with acute or convalescent COVID-19. The chain recombines TRBV10-2 with TRBJ2-1; tentatively, D is TRBD1 (6 bases). CDR3 sequence reads: CASSGHRDNEQFF. The CDR3 DNA is TGCGCCAGCAGTGGGCACAGGGACAATGAGCAGTTCTTC.